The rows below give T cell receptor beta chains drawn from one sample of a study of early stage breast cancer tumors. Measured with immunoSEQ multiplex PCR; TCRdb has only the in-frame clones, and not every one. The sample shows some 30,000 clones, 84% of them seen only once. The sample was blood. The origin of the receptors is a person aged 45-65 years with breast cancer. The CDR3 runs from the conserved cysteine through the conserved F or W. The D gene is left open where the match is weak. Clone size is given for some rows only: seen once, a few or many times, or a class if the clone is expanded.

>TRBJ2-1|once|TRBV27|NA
CASSLLPYSYNEQFF
TGTGCCAGCAGTTTACTTCCTTACTCCTACAATGAGCAGTTCTTC
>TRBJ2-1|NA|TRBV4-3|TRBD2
CASSHIAGSGNEQFF
TGCGCCAGCAGCCACATAGCGGGGTCGGGCAATGAGCAGTTCTTC
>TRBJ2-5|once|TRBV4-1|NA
CASSGLSAEAQYF
TGCGCCAGCTCCGGACTATCCGCCGAGGCCCAGTACTTC
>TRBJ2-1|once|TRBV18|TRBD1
CASSPPEGTGGEEQFF
TGTGCCAGCTCACCACCGGAGGGGACAGGGGGGGAGGAGCAGTTCTTC
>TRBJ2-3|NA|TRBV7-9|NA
CASSLDSRADTQYF
TGTGCCAGCAGCTTGGACTCTAGAGCAGATACGCAGTATTTT
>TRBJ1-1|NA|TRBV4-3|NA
CASSPSRLINTEAFF
TGCGCCAGCAGCCCTAGCCGGCTTATTAACACTGAAGCTTTCTTT
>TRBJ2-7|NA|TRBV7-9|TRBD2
CASSPTPGGAYEQYF
TGTGCCAGCAGCCCGACCCCCGGGGGGGCTTACGAGCAGTACTTC
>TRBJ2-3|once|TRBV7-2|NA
CASSLPYDTQYF
TGTGCCAGCAGCTTGCCCTACGATACGCAGTATTTT
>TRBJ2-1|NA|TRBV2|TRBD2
CASSETAGGVNEQFF
TGTGCCAGCAGTGAAACGGCGGGAGGAGTGAATGAGCAGTTCTTC
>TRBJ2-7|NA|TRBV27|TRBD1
CASRRLTGVHEQYF
TGTGCCAGCAGAAGACTAACAGGGGTCCACGAGCAGTACTTC
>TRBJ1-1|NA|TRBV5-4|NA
CASSFGHPNTEAFF
TGTGCCAGCAGCTTCGGACACCCGAACACTGAAGCTTTCTTT
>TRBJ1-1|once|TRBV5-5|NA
CASSTLQGWTEAFF
TGTGCCAGCAGCACTTTACAGGGTTGGACTGAAGCTTTCTTT
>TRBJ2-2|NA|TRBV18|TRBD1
CASSPQGAPTGELFF
TGTGCCAGCTCACCACAGGGGGCGCCGACCGGGGAGCTGTTTTTT
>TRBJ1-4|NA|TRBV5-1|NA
CASSVGETNEKLFF
TGCGCCAGCAGCGTGGGGGAGACTAATGAAAAACTGTTTTTT
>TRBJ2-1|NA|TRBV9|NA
CASSVGQYNEQFF
TGTGCCAGCAGCGTAGGACAGTACAATGAGCAGTTCTTC
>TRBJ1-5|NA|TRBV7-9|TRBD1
CASPPDRVGDQPQHF
TGTGCTAGCCCACCCGACAGGGTGGGCGATCAGCCCCAGCATTTT
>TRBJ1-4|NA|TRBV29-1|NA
CSVEESAEKLFF
TGCAGCGTTGAAGAGTCGGCCGAAAAACTGTTTTTT